Listed here is a single T cell receptor (beta chain). The data derive from a study of T cell changes during pregnancy in multiple sclerosis. Profiling relied on immunoSEQ multiplex PCR, and the TCRdb table lists in-frame clones only, not all of them. This table has roughly 57,000 clones, around 94% appearing once. The sample in question was CD8+ T cells from peripheral blood mononuclear cells, obtained after pregnancy. The source of this sequence is a female donor with multiple sclerosis, enrolled in a pregnancy study.

The CDR3 sequence: CASSTGQGQNEQYF. CDR3 DNA sequence: TGCGCCAGCAGCACCGGACAGGGACAAAACGAGCAGTACTTC. The V and J genes are TRBV5-1 and TRBJ2-7; 8 positions agree with TRBD1. Germline CDR1 and CDR2: SGHRS and YFSETQ. This CDR3 comprises 14 residues. V was clipped by 4 bases and J by 5 bases; unmatched bases: 8. Supplemented by reference TRBV5-1 and TRBJ2-7, the full variable domain reads KAGVTQTPRYLIKTRGQQVTLSCSPISGHRSVSWYQQTPGQGLQFLFEYFSETQRNKGNFPGRFSGRQFSNSRSEMNVSTLELGDSALYLCASSTGQGQNEQYFGPGTRLTVT.